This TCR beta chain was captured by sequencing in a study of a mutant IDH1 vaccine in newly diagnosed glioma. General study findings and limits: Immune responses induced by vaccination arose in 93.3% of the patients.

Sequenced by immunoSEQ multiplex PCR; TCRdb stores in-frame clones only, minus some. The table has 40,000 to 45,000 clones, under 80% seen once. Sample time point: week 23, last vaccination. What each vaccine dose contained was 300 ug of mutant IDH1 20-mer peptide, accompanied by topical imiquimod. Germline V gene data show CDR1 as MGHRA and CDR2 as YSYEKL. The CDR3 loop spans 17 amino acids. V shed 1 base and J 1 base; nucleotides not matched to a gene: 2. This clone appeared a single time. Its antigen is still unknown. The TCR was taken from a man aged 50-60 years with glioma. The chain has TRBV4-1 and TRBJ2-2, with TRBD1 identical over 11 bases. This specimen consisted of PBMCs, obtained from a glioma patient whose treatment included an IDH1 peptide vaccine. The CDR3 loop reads CASSQGGQGGNTGELFF. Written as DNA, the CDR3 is TGCGCCAGCAGCCAAGGGGGACAGGGGGGGAACACCGGGGAGCTGTTTTTT.